This entry describes one TCR beta chain. The antigen remains undetermined. The source of the sample is a study of T cell responses to AZD1222 COVID-19 vaccine. Study observations and caveats: When two AZD1222 doses had been given, Spike-specific TCR breadth and depth rose.

The CDR3 totals 15 residues. After removal of 3 bases from V and 3 bases from J, the junction contained 8 bases not matched to a gene. The germline gives CDR1 SGDLS, CDR2 YYNGEE. Clones were read by immunoSEQ multiplex PCR, and TCRdb kept only the in-frame ones, dropping some. The sample consists of some 110,000 clones, about 91% of them appearing once. The chain is built from TRBV9 and TRBJ2-5; TRBD2 aligns across 7 bases. The receptor's source is an adult who received the AZD1222 COVID-19 vaccine. The sequences come from peripheral blood, collected 28 days after the second AZD1222 dose. The CDR3 bases are TGTGCCAGCAGCGCTAGTGGCGGGAGCGAAGAGACCCAGTACTTC. Translation: CASSASGGSEETQYF.